The source of this TCR beta chain is a study of TIL therapy for anti-PD-1-resistant metastatic lung cancer. Study details: Most patients had lung adenocarcinoma.

Sequencing used immunoSEQ v3. Survey-level samples got 2 million or so read pairs; deep-level samples got roughly 4.5-6 million. Profiling relied on immunoSEQ multiplex PCR, and the TCRdb table lists in-frame clones only, not all of them. The sample has some 43,000 clones, around 80% seen once. Time point denoted: pre-treatment sample, taken before nivolumab and TIL therapy. Sequenced material: blood, taken at baseline. The origin of this receptor is a man aged 65-85 years with non-small cell lung cancer.

The CDR3 loop reads CSVFGSYNEQFF. For the CDR3, the DNA is TGCAGCGTTTTCGGCAGTTACAATGAGCAGTTCTTC. The chain combines TRBV29-1 with TRBJ2-1; no clear D gene. The CDR3 spans 12 residues. The V gene's germline CDR1 is SQVTM and CDR2 ANQGSEA. V dropped 5 bases and J dropped 4 bases, with 9 bases sitting between them.